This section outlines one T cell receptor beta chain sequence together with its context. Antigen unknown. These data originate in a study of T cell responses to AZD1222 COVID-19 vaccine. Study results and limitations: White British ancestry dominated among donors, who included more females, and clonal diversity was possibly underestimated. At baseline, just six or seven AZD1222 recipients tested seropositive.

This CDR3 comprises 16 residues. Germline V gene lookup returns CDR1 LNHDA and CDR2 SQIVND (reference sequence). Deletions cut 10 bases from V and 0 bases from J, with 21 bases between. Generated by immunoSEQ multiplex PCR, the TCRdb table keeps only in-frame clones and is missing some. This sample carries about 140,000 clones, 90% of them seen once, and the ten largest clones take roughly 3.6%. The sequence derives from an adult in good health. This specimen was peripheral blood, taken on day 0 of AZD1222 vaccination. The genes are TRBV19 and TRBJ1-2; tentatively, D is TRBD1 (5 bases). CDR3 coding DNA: TGTGCCACCAGGACACCGACCTTCTTAGCTAACTATGGCTACACCTTC. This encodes CATRTPTFLANYGYTF.